This TCR beta chain was profiled in a study of shared clonotypes between healthy human individuals. Assay: immunoSEQ multiplex PCR; the TCRdb copy retains only in-frame clones and omits some. The sample carries 2 million to 2.5 million clones, about nine tenths recorded once. Trimming took 7 bases from V and 4 from J; bases not matched to a gene: 3. This CDR3 comprises 12 residues. Germline V gene sequence: CDR1 SNHLY, CDR2 FYNNEI. This clone was counted a single time. The sample was naive CD4+ T cells from PBMCs. Subset noted: CD45RA+ positively selected. The clonotype originates from a young man in good health. Some clones in this sample may be carry-over from other donors' samples. The chain links TRBV2 to TRBJ1-2, with TRBD1 matching 7 bases. The CDR3, as DNA: TGTGCCAGCATACAGGGGAGCTATGGCTACACCTTC. Its protein is CASIQGSYGYTF.